These 25 T cell receptor beta chains share one sample of origin, sequenced in a study of control samples from healthy donors and cancer patients. This table comes from immunoSEQ multiplex PCR, and its TCRdb copy is limited to in-frame clones, with some not included. The sample lists fewer than 200,000 clones; about 93% were seen once. The sample comprised blood. Receptor source: a woman aged 55-69 years in good health.

The CDR3 protein is CASSSGTPGNTIYF. The CDR3 region has the DNA TGTGCCAGCAGCTCCGGGACACCAGGAAACACCATATATTTT. The genes are TRBV7-9 and TRBJ1-3; D is possibly TRBD1 (6 bases). This CDR3 comprises 14 residues. Trimming took 4 bases from V and 4 from J, leaving 11 bases between them. In germline, CDR1 is SEHNR, CDR2 FQNEAQ (reference sequence).

The chain is built from TRBV18 and TRBJ1-2; TRBD1 is a possible D gene (5 bases). The CDR3 length is 15 residues. In germline, CDR1 is KGHSH, CDR2 LQKENI. V was trimmed by 1 base and J by 0 bases, leaving 9 bases between them. The CDR3 DNA reads TGTGCCAGCTCACCACTAGCAGGGCCTAACTATGGCTACACCTTC. Translating it yields CASSPLAGPNYGYTF. Based on the CDR3 plus reference TRBV18 and TRBJ1-2, the full variable domain is NAGVMQNPRHLVRRRGQEARLRCSPMKGHSHVYWYRQLPEEGLKFMVYLQKENIIDESGMPKERFSAEFPKEGPSILRIQQVVRGDSAAYFCASSPLAGPNYGYTFGSGTRLTVV.

The chain combines TRBV19 with TRBJ2-1; unclear D gene. Trimming took off 3 bases at V and 4 bases at J, with 7 bases between the two ends. Germline V gene sequence: CDR1 LNHDA, CDR2 SQIVND (reference sequence). The CDR3 is 13 amino acids. CDR3 DNA: TGTGCCAGTAGTATTGCCAATTACAATGAGCAGTTCTTC. The encoded protein is CASSIANYNEQFF.

J is TRBJ1-5 and V is TRBV29-1; unclear D gene. Looked up from germline, CDR1 is SQVTM and CDR2 is ANQGSEA. The CDR3 is made up of 14 amino acids. V was clipped by 4 bases and J by 0 bases, with 10 bases between them. The CDR3 sequence: CSVAYSNSNQPQHF. The CDR3 coding sequence is TGCAGCGTTGCGTACAGCAATAGCAATCAGCCCCAGCATTTT.

V usage is TRBV14 and J usage is TRBJ2-7; the match to TRBD2 covers 9 bases. The CDR3 has 14 residues. The V segment lost 4 bases and the J segment 2 bases; nucleotides outside the gene matches: 3. From germline, CDR1 is SGHDN and CDR2 FVKESK. The CDR3 DNA sequence: TGTGCCAGCAGCCGTAGCGGGGGCCCCTACGAGCAGTACTTC. Translation gives CASSRSGGPYEQYF.

The chain combines TRBV7-2 with TRBJ2-1, with TRBD2 identical over 11 bases. The CDR3 length is 17 residues. J lost 6 bases, V lost 4 bases, and 11 bases had no gene match. The germline V gene has CDR1 SGHTA and CDR2 FQGNSA. The CDR3 bases are TGTGCCAGCAGCTCCCACACACTAGCGGGGGCCCCCAATGAGCAGTTCTTC. It encodes CASSSHTLAGAPNEQFF.

A word on this clone: Other nucleotide sequences in the sample specify the same CDR3. This chain uses TRBV18 with TRBJ1-5; D might be TRBD1 (5 bases). The CDR3 loop spans 14 amino acids. Trimming removed 3 bases from V and 4 bases from J, with 10 bases in between. Germline V gene lookup returns CDR1 KGHSH and CDR2 LQKENI. The DNA for the CDR3 is TGTGCCAGCTCACCGGTGGGGGGAAATCAGCCCCAGCATTTT. This codes for CASSPVGGNQPQHF.

The gene calls are TRBV18 and TRBJ1-2; TRBD1 matches 7 bases. The CDR3 extends over 13 amino acids. V shed 2 bases, J shed 8 bases, and the junction held 5 bases outside the gene matches. CDR1 and CDR2 (germline): KGHSH, LQKENI. The CDR3 DNA is TGTGCCAGCTCACCAGACAGGGAGTTCGGCTACACCTTC. Residues: CASSPDREFGYTF.

This clone was seen only once. The V gene is TRBV5-8, the J gene TRBJ1-1; the D gene is possibly TRBD1 (6 bases). The germline CDR1 and CDR2 sequences are SGHTS and YDEGEE. The CDR3 spans 16 residues. V was pared by 0 bases and J by 5 bases, with 17 bases between. The CDR3 DNA sequence: TGTGCCAGCAGCTTGGGGGGGACACCAAGTAGGACTGAAGCTTTCTTT. Encoded protein: CASSLGGTPSRTEAFF.

The chain carries TRBV5-1 and TRBJ1-2, with D unresolved. V lost 3 bases and J lost 8, with 14 bases in between. Germline CDR1 reads SGHRS; CDR2 reads YFSETQ. The CDR3 loop spans 13 amino acids. Written as DNA, the CDR3 is TGCGCCAGCAGCTATGACCCGATGGGAGGCTACACCTTC. Translating gives CASSYDPMGGYTF.

The CDR3 region is CASSRQGPNTGELFF. CDR3 coding DNA: TGCGCCAGCAGCCGACAGGGTCCGAACACCGGGGAGCTGTTTTTT. The chain employs TRBV23-1 and TRBJ2-2, with 7 nucleotides matching TRBD1. TRBV23-1 is flagged as an ORF with uncertain function. Trimming took 6 bases from V and 0 from J; bases not matched to a gene: 4. This CDR3 is 15 amino acids long.

CDR3 residues: CATSDLRAGSRVKTQYF. The CDR3 bases are TGTGCCACCAGTGATTTGCGGGCAGGTTCTAGGGTAAAGACCCAGTACTTC. The rearrangement links TRBV24-1 to TRBJ2-5; no firm D call. Deletions cut 0 bases from V and 6 bases from J, with 19 bases between. The germline gives CDR1 KGHDR, CDR2 SFDVKD. This CDR3 has 17 amino acids.

The chain combines TRBV5-1 with TRBJ2-1; D call uncertain. The V gene's germline CDR1 is SGHRS and CDR2 YFSETQ. The CDR3 has 13 residues. The germline V and J ends were trimmed by 3 bases and 9 bases, with 13 bases remaining between them. The CDR3 sequence: CASSSLSGTEQFF. CDR3 sequence (DNA): TGCGCCAGCAGCTCCCTATCGGGCACTGAGCAGTTCTTC.

The chain recombines TRBV6-2 or TRBV6-3 with TRBJ2-5; D unresolved. Per the germline V gene, CDR1 is MNHEY and CDR2 is SVGEGT. The length of the CDR3 is 14 residues. V shed 2 bases and J shed 2 bases, with 9 bases lying between them. CDR3 amino acids: CASSYLVPQETQYF. The CDR3 region has the DNA TGTGCCAGCAGTTACCTGGTGCCGCAAGAGACCCAGTACTTC.

J is TRBJ2-7 and V is TRBV3-1 (or the pseudogene TRBV3-2); 9 nucleotides line up with TRBD2. The CDR3 is 15 amino acids. The ends lost 6 bases at V and 2 bases at J; junction bases unmatched: 8. Germline-derived CDR1 and CDR2 are LGHDT and YNNKEL (reference sequence). The CDR3 loop is CASSVGLAPTYEQYF. Here the CDR3 DNA reads TGTGCCAGCAGTGTCGGACTAGCGCCAACCTACGAGCAGTACTTC.

Regarding this clone: This specimen includes other DNA sequences encoding the same CDR3. V usage is TRBV6-2 or TRBV6-3 and J usage is TRBJ2-5; TRBD1 is a possible D gene (5 bases). The CDR3 consists of 14 residues. The V end was cut by 2 bases, the J end by 1 base, with 8 bases between. The V gene's germline CDR1 is MNHEY and CDR2 SVGEGT. CDR3 region: CASSYLTVQETQYF. CDR3 DNA: TGTGCCAGCAGTTACCTGACAGTCCAAGAGACCCAGTACTTC.

The chain has TRBV7-2 and TRBJ1-4; no reliable D call. The V and J ends lost 2 bases and 8 bases respectively, with 12 bases between them. CDR3 size: 14 residues. Germline V gene data show CDR1 as SGHTA and CDR2 as FQGNSA. The CDR3 reads CASSLSRGGEKLFF. The DNA of the CDR3 is TGTGCCAGCAGCTTAAGCAGAGGTGGGGAAAAACTGTTTTTT.

This clone was recorded only once. V and J are TRBV15 and TRBJ1-1; 12 bases are a match to TRBD1. Germline assignment: CDR1 LNHNV and CDR2 YYDKDF (reference sequence). The CDR3 sequence is 16 residues long. V shed 4 bases, J shed 3 bases, and the junction held 6 bases outside the gene matches. The CDR3 sequence is CATSKGTGGLDTEAFF. The CDR3 bases are TGTGCCACCAGCAAGGGGACAGGGGGCCTGGACACTGAAGCTTTCTTT.

This clone was picked up one time. The gene calls are TRBV4-3 and TRBJ2-2, with 9 bases that match TRBD1. Per germline, CDR1 LGHNA and CDR2 YSLEER. The CDR3 spans 16 residues. With V trimmed by 2 bases and J by 7 bases, 8 bases remained unmatched. In nucleotides, the CDR3 is TGCGCCAGCAGCCAACCCGGGACAGGGTCAAACGGGGAGCTGTTTTTT. It codes for CASSQPGTGSNGELFF.

This clone showed up just a few times. The chain uses TRBV7-2 and TRBJ1-4; D is perhaps TRBD1 (6 bases). CDR3 length equals 14 residues. Per the germline V gene, CDR1 is SGHTA and CDR2 is FQGNSA. V was cut by 4 bases and J by 10 bases, with 16 bases left in between. The CDR3 DNA sequence: TGTGCCAGCAGCTATAACAGGGAAATTGGAAAACTGTTTTTT. Its translation is CASSYNREIGKLFF.

The CDR3 region has the DNA TGTGCCAGCAGTTACGGACGGGGGCCCTACAATGAGCAGTTCTTC. It is translated as CASSYGRGPYNEQFF. The chain joins TRBV6-2 or TRBV6-3 to TRBJ2-1; the D call may be TRBD1 or TRBD2 (6 bases each). Trimming removed 2 bases from V and 2 bases from J, with 10 bases in between. Looked up from germline, CDR1 is MNHEY and CDR2 is SVGEGT. The CDR3 runs to 15 residues.

This chain connects TRBV2 to TRBJ1-1, with D tentatively TRBD1 (6 bases). Trimming took 4 bases from V and 9 from J, leaving 12 bases between them. This CDR3 has 12 amino acids. Germline CDR1 and CDR2: SNHLY and FYNNEI. The CDR3 protein is CASSADSYQAFF. CDR3 bases: TGTGCCAGCAGTGCGGACAGTTATCAAGCTTTCTTT.

The chain combines TRBV5-1 with TRBJ2-2; D is perhaps TRBD2 (6 bases). V lost 5 bases, J lost 4 bases, and 12 bases lay in between. This CDR3 region has 14 residues. CDR1 is SGHRS, CDR2 YFSETQ, per germline. CDR3 sequence (DNA): TGCGCCAGCAGTAATGAGGGAGGCACCGGGGAGCTGTTTTTT. Its translation is CASSNEGGTGELFF.

This clone was seen just once. The chain's CDR3 is CASSLADSGSQETQYF. CDR3 DNA: TGTGCCAGCAGCTTGGCCGATTCGGGCAGCCAAGAGACCCAGTACTTC. The rearrangement uses TRBV5-4 and TRBJ2-5; no definite D call. CDR1 SGHNT and CDR2 YYREEE come from the germline V gene (reference sequence). Trimming stripped 0 bases from V and 1 base from J, with 13 bases between. The CDR3 contains 16 residues.

The rearrangement links TRBV6-2 or TRBV6-3 to TRBJ1-5, with a possible D match to TRBD1 (5 bases). Per the germline V gene, CDR1 is MNHEY and CDR2 is SVGEGT. The CDR3 consists of 17 residues. Trimming cost V 0 bases and J 4 bases, with 16 bases left between them. The CDR3 sequence is CASSYSDLLGVNQPQHF. The CDR3 region has the DNA TGTGCCAGCAGTTACTCGGACCTTTTAGGGGTGAATCAGCCCCAGCATTTT.